What follows are 26 T cell receptor beta chains derived from one specimen sequenced in a study of blood T cell repertoires in COVID-19 (dated by TCRdb to between 2020 and 2021). The library was generated by the immunoSEQ multiplex PCR assay. TCRdb carries this immuneACCESS record with in-frame sequences only. Its versions omit some clonotypes, under half of them owing to an unresolved V gene in the studies checked, with the rest unexplained. This sample has some 300,000 clones in its table, and roughly 88% of those were observed once. 1% of the sample rests with the top ten. Specimen: PBMCs or T cells enriched from blood (not recorded which). All receptors derive from a woman aged 30 to 39 who had recovered from COVID-19.

The V gene is TRBV10-3, the J gene TRBJ2-5, with 11 bases that match TRBD2. CDR3 length: 18 residues. CDR1 and CDR2 from the germline V gene are ENHRY and SYGVKD. V trimming: 3 bases; J trimming: 5 bases; junction bases outside the gene matches: 14. As DNA, the CDR3 is TGTGCCATCAGTGAAAGGAGAACTAGCGGGGGAGAGGGGGAGACCCAGTACTTC. Amino acids: CAISERRTSGGEGETQYF.

This sequence joins TRBV7-9 and TRBJ1-6; maybe TRBD1 (6 bases). This CDR3 region has 15 residues. Germline V CDR1 and CDR2: SEHNR, FQNEAQ (reference sequence). The germline V and J ends were trimmed by 1 base and 10 bases, with 14 bases remaining between them. CDR3 bases: TGTGCCAGCAGCTTAGAAGGAACAGGGAGATCACCCCTCCACTTT. Translating gives CASSLEGTGRSPLHF.

The chain uses TRBV7-9 and TRBJ1-5; 7 bases are a match to TRBD1. With 1 base clipped from V and 0 bases from J, the junction kept 9 bases outside the gene matches. Germline assignment: CDR1 SEHNR and CDR2 FQNEAQ (reference sequence). The CDR3 loop spans 18 amino acids. The CDR3 reads CASSLGTGVRASNQPQHF. The CDR3 nucleotides read TGTGCCAGCAGCTTAGGAACAGGGGTTAGGGCTAGCAATCAGCCCCAGCATTTT.

The chain uses TRBV7-9 and TRBJ2-3, with D perhaps TRBD1 (5 bases). V was clipped by 3 bases and J by 4 bases, with 11 bases between them. Germline-derived CDR1 and CDR2 are SEHNR and FQNEAQ (reference sequence). CDR3 size: 14 residues. CDR3 protein: CASSFDSRADTQYF. CDR3 DNA: TGTGCCAGCAGCTTTGACAGCCGCGCAGATACGCAGTATTTT.

The chain combines TRBV23-1 with TRBJ1-5, with D perhaps matching TRBD1 (5 bases). TRBV23-1 is assigned to the ORF class and has an uncertain function. The CDR3 extends over 15 amino acids. Between the trimmed V and J ends, which lost 4 bases and 5 bases, there was a span of 15 bases. The CDR3 sequence is CASSLGGGGHQPQHF. The CDR3 DNA reads TGCGCCAGCAGTCTGGGGGGGGGAGGCCATCAGCCCCAGCATTTT.

The chain has TRBV7-3 and TRBJ2-1, with D possibly being TRBD1 (7 bases). CDR1 is SGHTA and CDR2 is FQGTGA in the germline V gene. V lost 2 bases and J 5 bases, leaving 16 bases between the germline ends. There are 16 residues in the CDR3. CDR3 nucleotides: TGTGCCAGCAGCTTATCTCGACTAGGGGGCGACAATGAGCAGTTCTTC. Translation gives CASSLSRLGGDNEQFF.

The V call is TRBV28, the J call TRBJ2-5; TRBD1 agrees at 8 bases. CDR1 is MDHEN and CDR2 is SYDVKM in the germline V gene. The CDR3 is 16 residues long. V dropped 7 bases and J dropped 4; count of bases not matched to a gene: 14. The CDR3 DNA reads as TGTGCCAGCATGGTACCCCGGACAGGGTTGGGAGAGACCCAGTACTTC. Its translation: CASMVPRTGLGETQYF.

This chain uses TRBV4-1 with TRBJ1-5, with TRBD1 matching over 7 bases. The CDR3 totals 16 residues. After removal of 0 bases from V and 4 bases from J, the junction contained 6 bases not matched to a gene. Germline V lookup: CDR1 MGHRA, CDR2 YSYEKL. The CDR3 nucleotides are TGCGCCAGCAGCCAAGATCCCGGGACAGTTAATCAGCCCCAGCATTTT. Translating it yields CASSQDPGTVNQPQHF.

The chain has TRBV5-1 and TRBJ1-5; 11 bases are shared with TRBD1. After removal of 4 bases from V and 3 bases from J, the junction contained 9 bases not matched to a gene. Germline V gives CDR1 SGHRS, CDR2 YFSETQ. CDR3 length equals 17 residues. CDR3 nucleotides: TGCGCCAGCAGCACGGAGGACAGGGGGCTCATCAATCAGCCCCAGCATTTT. This gives the protein CASSTEDRGLINQPQHF.

This sequence joins TRBV9 and TRBJ1-2; 7 bases fit TRBD1. With 4 bases clipped from V and 1 base from J, the junction kept 10 bases outside the gene matches. The V gene's germline CDR1 is SGDLS and CDR2 YYNGEE. CDR3 length: 16 amino acids. This CDR3 reads CASSLPRDRYNYGYTF. CDR3 sequence (DNA): TGTGCCAGCAGCCTCCCCCGGGACAGATATAACTATGGCTACACCTTC. Drawing the rest from reference TRBV9 and TRBJ1-2, the complete variable domain is DSGVTQTPKHLITATGQRVTLRCSPRSGDLSVYWYQQSLDQGLQFLIQYYNGEERAKGNILERFSAQQFPDLHSELNLSSLELGDSALYFCASSLPRDRYNYGYTFGSGTRLTVV.

The chain employs TRBV20-1 and TRBJ2-3; D might be TRBD1 (6 bases). Germline V gives CDR1 DFQATT, CDR2 SNEGSKA (reference sequence). The CDR3 spans 13 residues. The germline V and J ends were trimmed by 3 bases and 1 base, with 8 bases remaining between them. CDR3 nucleotide sequence: TGCAGTGCTAGTAGACAGGGCACAGATACGCAGTATTTT. Its translation: CSASRQGTDTQYF.

The chain joins TRBV11-2 to TRBJ2-1; weak D call: TRBD1 (6 bases). The CDR3 is made up of 16 amino acids. Germline V CDR1 and CDR2: SGHAT, FQNNGV. Trimming removed 5 bases at V and 0 bases at J, with 14 bases between. The CDR3: CASSDRGTYSYNEQFF. As DNA, the CDR3 is TGTGCCAGCAGCGACAGAGGGACATACTCCTACAATGAGCAGTTCTTC.

The chain links TRBV7-9 to TRBJ1-2; 10 bases map to TRBD1. The germline gives CDR1 SEHNR, CDR2 FQNEAQ (reference sequence). This CDR3 comprises 16 residues. V lost 1 base, J lost 3 bases, and 5 bases stayed unmatched. The CDR3 loop is CASSLEADRGYYGYTF. CDR3 DNA: TGTGCCAGCAGCTTAGAGGCGGACAGGGGGTACTATGGCTACACCTTC.

The chain recombines TRBV19 with TRBJ2-5, with a weak D call TRBD2 (6 bases). This CDR3 comprises 14 residues. Between the trimmed V and J ends, which lost 6 bases and 3 bases, there was a span of 14 bases. The germline V gene has CDR1 LNHDA and CDR2 SQIVND (reference sequence). CDR3 DNA sequence: TGTGCCAGTAGGAGGCGCGGGAAGGAAGAGACCCAGTACTTC. The encoded protein is CASRRRGKEETQYF.

The gene calls are TRBV4-1 and TRBJ2-1, with a possible D match to TRBD1 (5 bases). In germline, CDR1 is MGHRA, CDR2 YSYEKL. V was cut by 5 bases and J by 6 bases, with 20 bases left in between. This CDR3 comprises 16 residues. The CDR3: CASSKRSVGALNEQFF. CDR3 DNA: TGCGCCAGCAGCAAACGTTCGGTAGGGGCTCTCAATGAGCAGTTCTTC.

The V and J genes are TRBV5-1 and TRBJ1-2; D uncertain. V was pared by 1 base and J by 8 bases, with 18 bases between. Germline loops: CDR1 SGHRS, CDR2 YFSETQ. This CDR3 region has 15 residues. CDR3 coding DNA: TGCGCCAGCAGCTTGTCCTTAGGAGCCGATAGGGGCTACACCTTC. This translates into CASSLSLGADRGYTF.

The J gene is TRBJ2-2, the V gene TRBV24-1, with TRBD1 as a possible D gene (5 bases). The V and J ends lost 6 bases and 7 bases respectively, with 11 bases between them. CDR1 KGHDR and CDR2 SFDVKD come from the germline V gene. The CDR3 length is 13 residues. Written as DNA, the CDR3 is TGTGCCACCAGTTATGGGGCCGGCGGGGAGCTGTTTTTT. Protein product: CATSYGAGGELFF.

The chain recombines TRBV6-6 with TRBJ1-2; D may be TRBD1 (5 bases). With 0 bases removed from V and 4 bases from J, the gap between germline ends came to 9 bases. This CDR3 spans 14 amino acids. Germline CDR1 is MNHNY and CDR2 is SVGAGI (reference sequence). CDR3 residues: CASSYSTGVYGYTF. The CDR3 bases are TGTGCCAGCAGTTACTCGACGGGGGTCTATGGCTACACCTTC.

V is TRBV25-1 and J is TRBJ1-2; 7 nucleotides agree with TRBD1. This CDR3 region has 11 residues. Germline assignment: CDR1 MGHDK and CDR2 SYGVNS. The V segment lost 6 bases and the J segment 6 bases; nucleotides outside the gene matches: 1. The CDR3 is CASRTGNGYTF. CDR3 in DNA: TGTGCCAGCAGGACAGGGAATGGCTACACCTTC.

The rearrangement uses TRBV11-2 and TRBJ1-6, with D maybe TRBD1 (5 bases). V was cut by 4 bases and J by 0 bases, with 16 bases left in between. Germline-derived CDR1 and CDR2 are SGHAT and FQNNGV. The CDR3 consists of 18 residues. The DNA of the CDR3 is TGTGCCAGCAGCTGGGGCCTCGACGGAAGCTCCTATAATTCACCCCTCCACTTT. Its translation: CASSWGLDGSSYNSPLHF.

This chain links TRBV1 with TRBJ2-1; TRBD2 is the table's D call, not checked against the DNA. TRBV1 is labeled a pseudogene. There are 15 residues in the CDR3. The CDR3 DNA reads as TGCACCAGCAGCCAAGCGAAGCGGGGGGGCCATGAGCAGTTCTTC. Its protein is CTSSQAKRGGHEQFF.

CDR3: CASSLDGVPEAFF. In DNA, the CDR3 is TGCGCCAGCAGCTTGGACGGGGTCCCTGAAGCTTTCTTT. The genes are TRBV5-1 and TRBJ1-1; D gene ambiguous. CDR1 is SGHRS, CDR2 YFSETQ, per germline. The CDR3 sequence is 13 residues long. Trimming stripped 0 bases from V and 6 bases from J, with 9 bases between.

This clone was seen more than once but under ten times. The chain combines TRBV5-1 with TRBJ2-7; 13 nucleotides align to TRBD2. V lost 4 bases, J lost 2 bases, and 6 bases stayed unmatched. Per the germline V gene, CDR1 is SGHRS and CDR2 is YFSETQ. This CDR3 is built from 16 residues. The CDR3 region has the DNA TGCGCCAGCAGCCCTAAGGGACTAGCGGGGACCTACGAGCAGTACTTC. Translated, it gives CASSPKGLAGTYEQYF. Based on the CDR3 plus reference TRBV5-1 and TRBJ2-7, the full variable domain is KAGVTQTPRYLIKTRGQQVTLSCSPISGHRSVSWYQQTPGQGLQFLFEYFSETQRNKGNFPGRFSGRQFSNSRSEMNVSTLELGDSALYLCASSPKGLAGTYEQYFGPGTRLTVT.

Written as DNA, the CDR3 is TGTGCCAGCAGTTTTGAAGGGGCCCCGACCGCCTACTATGGCTACACCTTC. Translated: CASSFEGAPTAYYGYTF. The chain links TRBV27 to TRBJ1-2; TRBD1 might be the D (5 bases). The length of the CDR3 is 17 residues. V lost 3 bases to trimming and J lost 3 bases, with 20 bases between them. Germline loops: CDR1 MNHEY, CDR2 SMNVEV (reference sequence).

The rearrangement joins TRBV6-5 to TRBJ1-2; D unclear. Germline V gene sequence: CDR1 MNHEY, CDR2 SVGAGI. V was trimmed by 2 bases and J by 4 bases, leaving 5 bases between them. The CDR3 runs to 12 residues. The CDR3 reads CASSYGPYGYTF. The CDR3 DNA is TGTGCCAGCAGTTACGGGCCCTATGGCTACACCTTC.

This chain links TRBV7-6 with TRBJ2-7; D might be TRBD2 (5 bases). Germline V gene lookup returns CDR1 SGHVS and CDR2 FNYEAQ. CDR3 size: 15 residues. Trimming took 1 base from V and 4 from J, leaving 14 bases between them. CDR3 residues: CASSLDRGWLYEQYF. Written as DNA, the CDR3 is TGTGCCAGCAGCTTAGACCGGGGTTGGCTTTACGAGCAGTACTTC.